Sequencing of this T cell receptor (beta chain) was carried out in a study of T cell repertoires in cytomegalovirus infection. Germline loops: CDR1 MNHEY, CDR2 SMNVEV (reference sequence). The CDR3 runs to 14 residues. Trimming shortened V by 1 base and J by 8 bases, and 14 bases separated the two germline ends. TCRdb processed the reads anew with MiXCR; each CDR3 protein has one entry. The data contain more than 150,000 distinct CDR3 sequences, about a sixth of them singletons. The sample comprised CD8+ T cells from PBMCs. This chain connects TRBV27 to TRBJ1-2; D perhaps matches TRBD1 (6 bases). The receptor comes from a human donor in good health (CMV status not recorded). Some clones in this sample may be carry-over from other donors' samples. CDR3: CASSLYGRGSGYTF. The CDR3 DNA reads as TGTGCCAGCAGTTTATACGGCAGGGGAAGCGGCTACACCTTC.